This is a list of T cell receptor beta chains from one sample in a study of graft-versus-host responses after intestinal transplantation. Using immunoSEQ multiplex PCR, the repertoire was profiled, and TCRdb retains in-frame clones only, with some absent. The table includes about 90,000 clones, 90% to 95% detected once. Their antigens are not known. Sequences were derived from unstimulated CD8+ T cells sorted from spleen or lymph node cells, sampled before intestinal transplant. The receptors come from a human donor who received an intestinal transplant. The CDR3 runs from the conserved cysteine through the conserved F or W. Fields, in order: J gene, D gene, V gene, clone size, CDR3 DNA, CDR3 protein. D genes are given only for firm matches. Some rows mark clone size as missing; the rest say once, few, many or name a class of expanded clone.

TRBJ2-7	TRBD1	TRBV18	.	TGTGCCAGCTCCATTTATCGACAGGGATACTACGAGCAGTACTTC	CASSIYRQGYYEQYF
TRBJ1-1	.	TRBV13	.	TGTGCCAGCAGCCCACAGGAAAAGGGCACTGAAGCTTTCTTT	CASSPQEKGTEAFF
TRBJ2-3	TRBD2	TRBV28	.	TGTGCCAGCAGTTACGGACTAGGAGGAGATACGCAGTATTTT	CASSYGLGGDTQYF
TRBJ2-7	TRBD2	TRBV19	.	TGTGCCAGTAGTATAAGAGGCGGGAGTGTCGAGCAGTACTTC	CASSIRGGSVEQYF
TRBJ1-2	TRBD1	TRBV6-5	.	TGTGCCAGCAGTTACTTGCAGGGGGGCCGGGGCTACACCTTC	CASSYLQGGRGYTF
TRBJ1-6	TRBD1	TRBV4-3	.	TGCGCCAGCAGCCAGACCCAGACAGGGAGAAGTAATTCACCCCTCCACTTT	CASSQTQTGRSNSPLHF
TRBJ2-7	TRBD1	TRBV19	.	TGTGCCAGCAGGGACAGGGGTAAGGAGCAGTACTTC	CASRDRGKEQYF
TRBJ1-2	TRBD1	TRBV28	.	TGTGCCACGGGACAGGGAGGCTCGGGCTACACCTTC	CATGQGGSGYTF
TRBJ1-1	TRBD1	TRBV19	.	TGTGCCAGTAGTATCATGACCGGGACAGCGAACACTGAAGCTTTCTTT	CASSIMTGTANTEAFF
TRBJ2-7	TRBD2	TRBV27	.	TGTGCCAGCAGTTTTGTAGCGGGAGGAGTGGAGCAGTACTTC	CASSFVAGGVEQYF
TRBJ2-3	TRBD2	TRBV13	.	TGTGCCAGCAGCTCATCCCCTTTTCTTAGCGGGGGAGTCACAGATACGCAGTATTTT	CASSSSPFLSGGVTDTQYF
TRBJ2-7	.	TRBV27	.	TGTGCCAGCAGTTTCAGGGCTGGTCCCTACGAGCAGTACTTC	CASSFRAGPYEQYF
TRBJ2-3	.	TRBV30	.	TGTGCCTGGAGTTTTTTTCGGGGCACAGATACGCAGTATTTT	CAWSFFRGTDTQYF
TRBJ2-1	TRBD2	TRBV29-1	.	TGCAGCGTTGAAGGAGGGCCGGGCCGGGGGGTGGACAATGAGCAGTTCTTC	CSVEGGPGRGVDNEQFF
TRBJ2-2	TRBD1	TRBV12-5	.	TGTGCTAGTGGTTTGGTCCCTACAGGGGGCAAGTTCAGGGAGCTGTTTTTT	CASGLVPTGGKFRELFF
TRBJ2-7	.	TRBV7-9	.	TGTGCCAGCAGCGGTACAGCCTACGAGCAGTACTTC	CASSGTAYEQYF
TRBJ2-1	TRBD2	TRBV6-5	.	TGTGCCAGCAGGGTAGCGGGCTCAGCTAATGAGCAGTTCTTC	CASRVAGSANEQFF
TRBJ2-4	.	TRBV10-2	.	TGCGCCAGCAGTGCCCACGAGGCCAAAAACATTCAGTACTTC	CASSAHEAKNIQYF
TRBJ2-7	.	TRBV4-2	.	TGTGCCAGCAGCCAAGGGTCAGGGTCCTACGAGCAGTACTTC	CASSQGSGSYEQYF
TRBJ2-3	.	TRBV4-3	.	TGCGCCAGCAGCCCCCGCGGCACAGATACGCAGTATTTT	CASSPRGTDTQYF
TRBJ1-1	.	TRBV4-1	once	TGCGCCAGCAGCCGGACAGCCGGGAACACTGAAGCTTTCTTT	CASSRTAGNTEAFF
TRBJ2-7	TRBD1	TRBV27	few	TGTGCCAGCAGTTTGTTCCCGGCTGGGGGGACAGGAGTCCACGAGCAGTACTTC	CASSLFPAGGTGVHEQYF
TRBJ2-7	.	TRBV7-9	.	TGTGCCAGCAGCTTAAGGGGTTCCTACGAGCAGTACTTC	CASSLRGSYEQYF
TRBJ2-5	.	TRBV7-7	.	TGTGCCAGCAGCTTAGGGCAGGGGGAGACCCAGTACTTC	CASSLGQGETQYF
TRBJ2-3	TRBD2	TRBV4-1	.	TGCGCCAGCAGCCAAGACAAGCCTAGCGGGGGGTTTTCAGATACGCAGTATTTT	CASSQDKPSGGFSDTQYF
TRBJ1-4	.	TRBV15	.	TGTGCCACCAGCAGAGATCTTGTGGTATTCGGTGCGGCTAATGAAAAACTGTTTTTT	CATSRDLVVFGAANEKLFF
TRBJ1-2	.	TRBV30	.	TGTGCCTGGAGTGTGTATTCCTATGGCTACACCTTC	CAWSVYSYGYTF
TRBJ2-4	.	TRBV6-1	.	TGTGCCAGCAGTGACCCGGGACACGGAAACATTCAGTACTTC	CASSDPGHGNIQYF
TRBJ1-2	TRBD1	TRBV4-3	.	TGCGCCAGCAGCCAAGAACAGGGGGATGGCTACACCTTC	CASSQEQGDGYTF
TRBJ2-7	.	TRBV7-9	.	TGTGCCAGCAGCGACCGGGACTTAACCTACGAGCAGTACTTC	CASSDRDLTYEQYF
TRBJ2-3	.	TRBV6-5	.	TGTGCCAGCAGTTACTCGCCGGGGTCTGGCACAGATACGCAGTATTTT	CASSYSPGSGTDTQYF
TRBJ1-1	.	TRBV5-1	.	TGCGCCAGCAGCGCCCGGACAGATCGGTACACTGAAGCTTTCTTT	CASSARTDRYTEAFF
TRBJ1-1	.	TRBV5-1	once	TGCGCCAGCAGCTACTCGGGAGGGGACACTGAAGCTTTCTTT	CASSYSGGDTEAFF
TRBJ2-4	.	TRBV28	.	TGTGCCAGCAGTTTACTAGCCAAAAACATTCAGTACTTC	CASSLLAKNIQYF
TRBJ2-7	.	TRBV19	.	TGTGCCAGTGGACGGGACTACGAGCAGTACTTC	CASGRDYEQYF
TRBJ2-7	TRBD2	TRBV5-4	.	TGTGCCAGCAGCTTCGGCGCGGGAGAGCGGTACGAGCAGTACTTC	CASSFGAGERYEQYF
TRBJ2-7	.	TRBV7-8	.	TGTGCCAGCAGCTTAGGTAATAGTGACAGGCCCTACGAGCAGTACTTC	CASSLGNSDRPYEQYF
TRBJ2-2	TRBD1	TRBV29-1	once	TGCAGCGTGCTCGGGACAGCCGAGGAGACCGGGGAGCTGTTTTTT	CSVLGTAEETGELFF
TRBJ1-2	TRBD1	TRBV7-8	.	TGTGCCAGCAGCTCCAGGGACAGCTTGAATGGCTACACCTTC	CASSSRDSLNGYTF
TRBJ2-7	TRBD1	TRBV4-1	.	TGCGCCAGCAGCCAGTGGACAGGGGGGTCTTTCGAGCAGTACTTC	CASSQWTGGSFEQYF
TRBJ2-7	.	TRBV7-9	.	TGTGCCAGCAGCTTAGTTCCGGACGAGCAGTACTTC	CASSLVPDEQYF
TRBJ2-1	TRBD2	TRBV4-1	.	TGCGCCAGCAGCCAACTAGCGGGGGGAGACAATGAGCAGTTCTTC	CASSQLAGGDNEQFF
TRBJ1-1	TRBD1	TRBV6-1	.	TGTGCCAGCAGCGAGAGACAGGGGCTAAACACTGAAGCTTTCTTT	CASSERQGLNTEAFF
TRBJ2-3	.	TRBV2	once	TGTGCCAGCAGTGGAACAGAAGCCACAGATACGCAGTATTTT	CASSGTEATDTQYF
TRBJ2-3	.	TRBV4-2	.	TGTGCCAGCAGCCAAGATGTGAGGCAGTCGGGCACAGATACGCAGTATTTT	CASSQDVRQSGTDTQYF
TRBJ2-1	.	TRBV4-1	.	TGCGCCAGCAGCCAAGTAAACACGGGAACTGAGCAGTTCTTC	CASSQVNTGTEQFF
TRBJ2-7	.	TRBV4-1	.	TGCGCCAGCAGCCAAGTCCCTGGTAGCTCCTACGAGCAGTACTTC	CASSQVPGSSYEQYF
TRBJ2-7	.	TRBV21-1	.	TGTGCCAGCAGCCCCCAGGGGGCGCAAGGGGAGCAGTACTTC	CASSPQGAQGEQYF
TRBJ1-1	TRBD1	TRBV13	.	TGTGCCAGCCAGACAGGGGCGAACACTGAAGCTTTCTTT	CASQTGANTEAFF
TRBJ1-1	.	TRBV4-1	.	TGCGCCAGCAGCCAAAATTTCGGGATATACACTGAAGCTTTCTTT	CASSQNFGIYTEAFF
TRBJ1-4	TRBD1	TRBV5-5	.	TGTGCCAGCAGCCTGGAGGACAGGGGAGTGGGGAATGAAAAACTGTTTTTT	CASSLEDRGVGNEKLFF
TRBJ2-5	TRBD2	TRBV7-9	.	TGTTCGAGCGGGGGGGCCAAAGAGACCCAGTACTTC	CSSGGAKETQYF
TRBJ2-1	.	TRBV6-6	once	TGTGCCAGCAGCCTAGCGAACAATGAGCAGTTCTTC	CASSLANNEQFF